This paragraph covers one TCR beta chain sequence. No antigen is known for it. No much larger clone exists at a distance of one base, and base qualities are not known. The data are from a study of shared clonotypes between healthy human individuals (TCRdb year 2020). About the investigation overall: The cohort comprised a couple of women and a few men aged 18 to 49 years. For each donor, three plates each were used for CD4 naive and CD4 memory, two plates were used for CD8 naive, and one plate was used for CD8 memory. Leukapheresis yielded between about 0.9 and 8.9 billion PBMCs per donor. To increase sequencing depth and limit assay-specific biases, TCR repertoire library preparation and sequencing were carried out by different laboratories using diverse techniques. To estimate repertoire size and how much clonotype sharing occurs between individuals, the study deeply sequenced the blood TCR repertoires of five healthy adults. Results and caveats for the whole study, not just this receptor: Even with the large sequencing depth, rarefaction of the sorted-subset datasets indicated that sequencing was incomplete. Sampling was limited to blood, and TCR repertoires in tissue likely differ from TCR repertoires in blood. Sharing across a handful of donors was observed for approximately 5% of naive CD4, over 3% of naive CD8, over 2% of memory CD4, and around 0.42% of memory CD8 clonotypes. Clonotypes shared by all four sorted-subset donors showed higher generation probabilities than non-shared clonotypes. Pairwise subsampling indicated that sequencing depth was expected to affect the degree of clonotype sharing among donors. The genetic and exposure-history diversity represented was limited by the small number of donors. Estimated clonotype richness was generally larger for naive than for memory subsets.

Using the deep immunoSEQ assay, multiplex PCR amplified TCR CDR3 regions from genomic DNA. Extracted genomic DNA from each cell subset was distributed evenly across all wells of several immunoSEQ 96-well plates, and each plate was treated as a replicate. For sorted subsets, each replicate PCR was loaded with roughly 190 ng genomic DNA, equivalent to about 33,000 T cell genomes. The purified libraries were quantified using a Qubit 3.0 fluorometer, sized with a Bioanalyzer 2100, and then quantified again using the KAPA Library Quantification kit. Every immunoSEQ 96-well plate was sequenced on a dedicated single-read 150-cycle Illumina NextSeq 550 flow cell. The paper's processing steps were these. Because the immunoSEQ output held only junctional sequences and lacked quality scores, the filtering could not match the filtering applied to full-length reads. To assign V/J genes and CDR3, sequences were annotated using PyIR, a Python wrapper for IgBLAST v1.9, with IMGT germline references. Reads were removed for weak V/J assignments (E-value above 1e-6), missing CDR3, stop codons, out-of-frame junctions, or ambiguous translated residues. V3J clonotypes were defined as sequences sharing an identical inferred V gene, J gene, and CDR3 amino acid sequence. The percentage overlap between two repertoires was calculated by dividing the number of shared unique clonotypes by the size of the smaller repertoire. RTK rarefaction, the Chao1 estimator, and Recon v2.1 estimates of unobserved clonotypes were used to assess repertoire richness. Generation probabilities were computed with OLGA for all TCRbeta clonotypes obtained by the gDNA method from a handful of donors. TCRdb mirrors the immuneACCESS table, restricted to in-frame sequences. Some clones are absent from its copies; in checked studies, under half trace to an unresolved V gene, and the reason for the others is unknown. D and trimming were read from the DNA, whereas the V and J calls and clone size are those reported in that table. This sample gives hundreds of thousands of clones in total; 85% to 95% of them show up just once. Approximately 0.11% of the sample is in the top ten clones.

CD8 naive samples were CD45RO-negative cells positively selected for CCR7, giving a CD45RA+CCR7+ population that excluded TemRA cells. Healthy HIV-negative adults with no recently reported acute infections or vaccinations were included as donors. Every donor was a Caucasian adult residing in Nashville, Tennessee, USA. Blood was obtained by leukapheresis, after which PBMCs were separated by Ficoll-Histopaque density gradient centrifugation and cryopreserved in liquid nitrogen vapor phase. Purity and quantity of every magnetically sorted T cell population were checked by analytical flow cytometry. Genomic DNA was isolated from each sorted fraction and quantified by UV absorbance on a Nanodrop 2000c. Input material: naive CD8+ T cells sorted from blood. This specimen's cell subset or site label, interpreted: CD45RA+CCR7+. The sequence came from a woman in her 30s in good health.

The sequenced DNA: TGTGCCAGCAGTTTACCGGGACAGCTCTCTGGGGCCAACGTCCTGACTTTC. It translates to CASSLPGQLSGANVLTF. The chain employs TRBV28 and TRBJ2-6; TRBD1 fits 7 bases in the junction. V is trimmed back by 2 bases and J by 0 bases, and the junction contains 4 bases that no gene match accounts for. The CDR3 sequence holds 17 residues, the cysteine and phenylalanine included. Here the CDR3 DNA is all that survives: 51 bases in frame from base 1. The germline V gene yields MDHEN for CDR1 and SYDVKM for CDR2.